The text below deals with one T cell receptor (beta chain). This sample is part of a study of T cell responses to AZD1222 COVID-19 vaccine. Produced via immunoSEQ multiplex PCR; TCRdb's table is partial and in-frame only. Of about 150,000 clones in the sample, 80% to 90% were seen once. Trimming at V came to 5 bases and at J to 5 bases, leaving 9 bases not matched to a gene. Germline CDR1 and CDR2: SGHAT and FQNNGV. The CDR3 is made up of 16 amino acids. This TCR came from an adult in good health. Sequences were derived from peripheral blood, sampled on day 0 of AZD1222 vaccination. The chain combines TRBV11-2 with TRBJ2-5; TRBD2 matches at 12 bases. CDR3 coding DNA: TGTGCCAGCAGCGGGGGACTAGCGGGCTTCAGGGAGACCCAGTACTTC. Translating gives CASSGGLAGFRETQYF.